One T cell receptor (beta chain) is described in this entry. Participants spanned ages roughly 18 to 90 years and resided in over 20 US areas. Participants reported their clinical history, and cohort assignment relied on those reports. It was within 2 weeks before study entry that exposed participants met a COVID-19 case. These data belong to a study of blood T cell repertoires in COVID-19. How the authors handled the data: By means of reference gene primer amplification, nucleated cell counts were estimated. TCRdb's table, derived via immunoSEQ multiplex PCR, lists solely in-frame clones and lacks some. The D gene and trimming were derived from the DNA, and the V and J assignments and clone size from that table. The table includes some 320,000 clones, roughly 90% detected once. The V segment lost 4 bases and the J segment 1 base; nucleotides outside the gene matches: 8. Per the germline V gene, CDR1 is SGHKS and CDR2 is YYEKEE (reference sequence). The CDR3 is 16 residues long.

This TCR was sampled from a woman aged 25 to 39 who had been exposed to COVID-19. This sequence joins TRBV5-5 and TRBJ2-3, with TRBD1 matching 8 bases. Specimen: PBMCs or T cells enriched from blood (not recorded which). Here the CDR3 DNA reads TGTGCCAGCAGCCGACAACTGGGACAGGGCACAGATACGCAGTATTTT. This sequence encodes CASSRQLGQGTDTQYF.